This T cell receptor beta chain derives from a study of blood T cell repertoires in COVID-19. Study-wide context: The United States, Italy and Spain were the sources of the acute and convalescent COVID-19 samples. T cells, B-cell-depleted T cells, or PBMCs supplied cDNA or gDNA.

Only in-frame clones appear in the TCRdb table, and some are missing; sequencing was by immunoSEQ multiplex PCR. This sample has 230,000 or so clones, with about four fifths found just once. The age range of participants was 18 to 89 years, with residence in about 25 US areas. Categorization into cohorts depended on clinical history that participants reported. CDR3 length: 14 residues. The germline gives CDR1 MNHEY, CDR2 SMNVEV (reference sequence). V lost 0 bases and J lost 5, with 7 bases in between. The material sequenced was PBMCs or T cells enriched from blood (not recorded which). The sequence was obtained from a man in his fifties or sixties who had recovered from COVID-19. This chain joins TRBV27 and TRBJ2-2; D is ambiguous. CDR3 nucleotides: TGTGCCAGCAGTTTATCTGCCCAGACCGGGGAGCTGTTTTTT. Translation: CASSLSAQTGELFF.